This is a list of T cell receptor beta chains from one sample in a study of T-cell memory formation after mild COVID-19. One entry per CDR3 protein, called by TCRdb with MiXCR from the 5' RACE reads. The sample yields some 62,000 distinct CDR3 sequences, 9% to 9.5% seen once. Input material: PBMCs or a T cell subset sorted from them (not recorded which). The receptors originated from a man between 18 and 29 years old who had mild COVID-19 (a few samples of this study predate the infection). Cell type and time point are not known. Each CDR3 is given with its conserved first and last residue. D genes are given only for firm matches. Not every row has a clone size; where given, it reads once, few, many or a size class.

TRBJ2-2,many,TRBD2,TRBV24-1,TGTGCCGCGGGACTAGCGAACACCGGGGAGCTGTTTTTT,CAAGLANTGELFF
TRBJ2-2,-,-,TRBV7-9,TGTGCCAGCAGCGTCGTAGGGAGACTGAGGACCGGGGAGCTGTTTTTT,CASSVVGRLRTGELFF
TRBJ1-5,-,-,TRBV6-5,TGTGCCAGCAGAATCTCCAGGAATAGCAATCAGCCCCAGCATTTT,CASRISRNSNQPQHF
TRBJ1-6,few,-,TRBV4-3,TGCGCCAGCAGCCAAGATAAGGGGATGGGGTATAATTCACCCCTCCACTTT,CASSQDKGMGYNSPLHF
TRBJ2-7,-,TRBD1,TRBV2,TGTGCCAGCAGTGCGGAACAGGGGTACGAGCAGTACTTC,CASSAEQGYEQYF
TRBJ2-5,few,-,TRBV4-3,TGCGCCAGCAGCCTCCAGGGCGGGAAGGAGACCCAGTACTTC,CASSLQGGKETQYF
TRBJ1-1,few,-,TRBV7-2,TGTGCCAGCAGCTCCGGACAGAACACTGAAGCTTTCTTT,CASSSGQNTEAFF
TRBJ2-2,many,-,TRBV5-1,TGCGCCAGCAGCTTGGGGGTCACGAACACCGGGGAGCTGTTTTTT,CASSLGVTNTGELFF
TRBJ2-7,many,TRBD1,TRBV4-3,TGCGCCAGCAGCCAAGCCGGGGACAGGGGCTACGAGCAGTACTTC,CASSQAGDRGYEQYF
TRBJ2-5,-,TRBD2,TRBV7-2,TGTGCCAGCAGCTTAGGGGGGACTAAGGAGACCCAGTACTTC,CASSLGGTKETQYF
TRBJ2-2,few,TRBD2,TRBV4-1,TGCGCCAGCAGCCAAGAGGCTAGCGGGGCTCCCCCCGGGGAGCTGTTTTTT,CASSQEASGAPPGELFF
TRBJ2-2,few,-,TRBV6-5,TGTGCCAGCAGTTACTCAGACATTTACACCGGGGAGCTGTTTTTT,CASSYSDIYTGELFF
TRBJ1-6,few,-,TRBV12-3/TRBV12-4,TGTGCCAGCAGTACAGGTTCTATAATTCACCCCCTCCACTTT,CASSTGSIIHPLHF
TRBJ2-6,many,-,TRBV12-3/TRBV12-4,TGTGCCAGCAGTTTTTTAACTGGGGCCAACGTCCTGACTTTC,CASSFLTGANVLTF
TRBJ1-1,-,-,TRBV12-3/TRBV12-4,TGTGCCAGCAGCCAAGGGGGAGGCAAGCCATTCGCCGGAGCTTTCTTT,CASSQGGGKPFAGAFF
TRBJ2-5,medium-sized,-,TRBV5-1,TGCGCCAGCAGCTCCGGGGGGACAGGAGGGCTCCAAGAGACCCAGTACTTC,CASSSGGTGGLQETQYF
TRBJ2-1,few,TRBD2,TRBV2,TGTGCCAGCAGTGTGGGGCGGGGGGGCCGGTTTGAGCAGTTCTTC,CASSVGRGGRFEQFF
TRBJ2-1,many,-,TRBV7-2,TGTGCCAGCAGCCCAAACGCGGGTCGCAATGAGCAGTTCTTC,CASSPNAGRNEQFF
TRBJ2-1,few,TRBD2,TRBV7-9,TGTGCCAGCAGCAAAGCGACTAGCGGGGGGAGCTCCTACAATGAGCAGTTCTTC,CASSKATSGGSSYNEQFF
TRBJ2-3,few,-,TRBV2,TGTGCCAGCAGTGAACTCCAGCTATACACAGATACGCAGTATTTT,CASSELQLYTDTQYF
TRBJ2-1,many,-,TRBV5-1,TGCGCCAGCAGCCTGGGGGCGGGGGAGTACAATGAGCAGTTCTTC,CASSLGAGEYNEQFF
TRBJ2-3,many,-,TRBV5-1,TGCGCCAGCAGCCCCGGCGATGGGGCCCTCACAGATACGCAGTATTTT,CASSPGDGALTDTQYF
TRBJ1-1,-,-,TRBV4-3,TGCGCCAGCAGCCAAGACGGACAGTTCGGAACTGAAGCTTTCTTT,CASSQDGQFGTEAFF
TRBJ2-1,-,-,TRBV7-8,TGTGCCAGCAGCTTTACAGGGTTAGGGGACAATGAGCAGTTCTTC,CASSFTGLGDNEQFF
TRBJ2-3,many,-,TRBV21-1,TGTGCCAGCAGCAAAGTTGAGGACCCGCTAGGGTCAGATACGCAGTATTTT,CASSKVEDPLGSDTQYF
TRBJ2-5,few,-,TRBV11-2,TGTGCCAGCAGCCTCCGGACTCACCAAGAGACCCAGTACTTC,CASSLRTHQETQYF
TRBJ1-1,many,-,TRBV3-1,TGTGCCAGCAGCTTAGGACAGAACACTGAAGCTTTCTTT,CASSLGQNTEAFF
TRBJ2-5,-,TRBD1,TRBV7-2,TGTGCCAGCAGCAGGACAGGGATCGAGACCCAGTACTTC,CASSRTGIETQYF
TRBJ2-3,-,-,TRBV7-3,TGTGCCAGCAGCTTAAATGGGCACAGCACAGATACGCAGTATTTT,CASSLNGHSTDTQYF
TRBJ2-3,many,-,TRBV6-5,TGTGCCAGCCGACTAGGGGTGACTAGCACAGATACGCAGTATTTT,CASRLGVTSTDTQYF
TRBJ2-5,-,TRBD1,TRBV6-2/TRBV6-3,TGTGCCAGCAGTTTGTGGGGACAGTCTGAGGAGACCCAGTACTTC,CASSLWGQSEETQYF
TRBJ2-2,-,-,TRBV3-1,TGTGCCAGCAGCCAAGTCCCCGGAAGCGCCGGGGAGCTGTTTTTT,CASSQVPGSAGELFF
TRBJ2-7,-,TRBD1,TRBV6-5,TGTGCCAGCAGATCCGACAGGGGGATCGACGAGCAGTACTTC,CASRSDRGIDEQYF
TRBJ1-2,many,-,TRBV12-3/TRBV12-4,TGTGCCAGCAGTTCCGGGTTTGGCTACACCTTC,CASSSGFGYTF
TRBJ2-3,many,-,TRBV20-1,TGCAGTGCTAGAGGTGTAAGGGCCACAGATACGCAGTATTTT,CSARGVRATDTQYF
TRBJ1-6,many,-,TRBV4-3,TGCGCCAGCAGCCATGGACGGGCAAATTCACCCCTCCACTTT,CASSHGRANSPLHF
TRBJ2-5,-,TRBD1,TRBV5-1,TGCGCCAGCAGCAGGGCCGGGACAGGGGACGAGACCCAGTACTTC,CASSRAGTGDETQYF
TRBJ2-3,-,-,TRBV11-2,TGTGCCAGCAGTTTGTACAGCACAGATACGCAGTATTTT,CASSLYSTDTQYF
TRBJ1-2,few,-,TRBV4-2,TGTGCCAGCAGCCAAGAAGGGGGGTTACATGGCTACACCTTC,CASSQEGGLHGYTF
TRBJ2-1,-,-,TRBV20-1,TGCAGTGCTAGGTCCAACAGTCGTGGGCAGTTCTTC,CSARSNSRGQFF
TRBJ2-7,few,-,TRBV10-3,TGTGCCATCAGGGGCCCGGGACAAGACGAGCAGTACTTC,CAIRGPGQDEQYF
TRBJ1-6,few,TRBD1,TRBV27,TGTGCCAGCAGGGGACAGGGCAATTCACCCCTCCACTTT,CASRGQGNSPLHF
TRBJ2-5,-,-,TRBV7-6,TGTGCCAGCAGCTTAAACATACAGGCCGGAGGGGAGACCCAGTACTTC,CASSLNIQAGGETQYF
TRBJ2-4,-,-,TRBV7-2,TGTGCCAGCAGCTTAAGCCATGGGGGGGCAATTGTCCAAAACATTCAGTACTTC,CASSLSHGGAIVQNIQYF
TRBJ2-1,few,-,TRBV7-2,TGTGCCAGCAGCCTTCTGGGGTACGAGCAGTTCTTC,CASSLLGYEQFF
TRBJ2-5,-,-,TRBV27,TGTGCCAGCAGTTTATACGGTGTGGAGGAGACCCAGTACTTC,CASSLYGVEETQYF
TRBJ2-3,-,TRBD2,TRBV6-1,TGTGCCAGCAGTGATTCGCCCGGGGGGGCCCGGACAGATACGCAGTATTTT,CASSDSPGGARTDTQYF
TRBJ2-5,-,TRBD1,TRBV28,TGTGCCAGCAGGACAGGGCAAGAGACCCAGTACTTC,CASRTGQETQYF
TRBJ2-5,many,TRBD2,TRBV4-2,TGTGCCAGCAGCTACCGACTAGCGGGGTTGGAGACCCAGTACTTC,CASSYRLAGLETQYF
TRBJ2-1,few,-,TRBV20-1,TGCAGTGTCCCTCCACGGGGGAGCTCCTACAATGAGCAGTTCTTC,CSVPPRGSSYNEQFF
TRBJ1-4,-,-,TRBV27,TGTGCCAGCAGTTTTTCGTATGATGAAAAACTGTTTTTT,CASSFSYDEKLFF
TRBJ1-1,-,-,TRBV29-1,TGCAGCGTTCGACCCCGACAGGCTCTCACTGAAGCTTTCTTT,CSVRPRQALTEAFF
TRBJ2-5,-,-,TRBV7-9,TGTGCCAGCAGCTCCGTTGAGTATCTGTTATACCAAGAGACCCAGTACTTC,CASSSVEYLLYQETQYF
TRBJ1-1,few,-,TRBV12-3/TRBV12-4,TGTGCCAGCAGTGTGGGGAACACTGAAGCTTTCTTT,CASSVGNTEAFF
TRBJ1-3,few,-,TRBV7-2,TGTGCCAGCAGCACCGGAAACACCATATATTTT,CASSTGNTIYF
TRBJ1-3,many,-,TRBV20-1,TGCAGTGCCCCCGAACGGACTTCGGGAAACACCATATATTTT,CSAPERTSGNTIYF